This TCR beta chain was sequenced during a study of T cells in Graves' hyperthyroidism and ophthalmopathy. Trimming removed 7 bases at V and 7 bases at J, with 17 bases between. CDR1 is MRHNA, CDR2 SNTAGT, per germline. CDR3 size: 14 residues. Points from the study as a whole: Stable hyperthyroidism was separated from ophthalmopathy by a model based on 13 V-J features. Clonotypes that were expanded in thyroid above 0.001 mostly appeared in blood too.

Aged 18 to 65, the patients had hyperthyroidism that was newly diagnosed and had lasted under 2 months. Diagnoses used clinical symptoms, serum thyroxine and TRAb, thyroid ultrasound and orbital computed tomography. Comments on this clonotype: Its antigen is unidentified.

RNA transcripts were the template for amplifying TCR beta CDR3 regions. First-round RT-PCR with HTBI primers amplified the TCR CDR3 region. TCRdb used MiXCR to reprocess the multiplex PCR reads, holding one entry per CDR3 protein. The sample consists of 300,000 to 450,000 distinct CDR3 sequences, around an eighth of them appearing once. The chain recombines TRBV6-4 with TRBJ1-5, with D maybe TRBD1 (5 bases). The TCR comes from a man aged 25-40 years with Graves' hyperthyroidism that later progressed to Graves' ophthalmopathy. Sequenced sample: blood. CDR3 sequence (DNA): TGTGCCAGCACCGTAAGCAGGGAGAGGCAGCCCCAGCATTTT. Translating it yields CASTVSRERQPQHF.